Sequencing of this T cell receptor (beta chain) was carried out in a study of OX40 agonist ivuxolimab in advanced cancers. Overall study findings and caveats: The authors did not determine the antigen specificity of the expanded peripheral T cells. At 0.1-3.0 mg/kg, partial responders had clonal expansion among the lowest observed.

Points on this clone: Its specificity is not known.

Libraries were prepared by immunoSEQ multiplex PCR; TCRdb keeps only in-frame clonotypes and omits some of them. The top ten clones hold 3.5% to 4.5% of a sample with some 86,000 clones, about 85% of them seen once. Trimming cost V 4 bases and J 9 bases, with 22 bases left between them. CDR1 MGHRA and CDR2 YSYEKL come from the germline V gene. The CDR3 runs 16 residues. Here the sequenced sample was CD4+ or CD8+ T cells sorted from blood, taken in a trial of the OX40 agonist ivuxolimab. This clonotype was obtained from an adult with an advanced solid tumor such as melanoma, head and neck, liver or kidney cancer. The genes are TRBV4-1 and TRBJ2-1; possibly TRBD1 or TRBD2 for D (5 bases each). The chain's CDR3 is CASSRLGALGTFEQFF. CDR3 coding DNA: TGCGCCAGCAGCCGCCTAGGGGCTCTGGGGACCTTTGAGCAGTTCTTC.